Shown below are 17 T cell receptor beta chains from a single sample sequenced in a study of T cell repertoires in ileal Crohn's disease. Profiling relied on immunoSEQ multiplex PCR, and the TCRdb table lists in-frame clones only, not all of them. The sample holds 6,500 to 8,500 clones, more than 65% seen once. Time point here: neoterminal ileum biopsy at postoperative endoscopy, about 6 months after surgery. Input material: ileal tissue. These receptor sequences come from an adult with Crohn's disease.

This chain links TRBV7-2 with TRBJ1-6, with D perhaps TRBD1 (5 bases). Germline V CDR1 and CDR2: SGHTA, FQGNSA. V lost 4 bases, J lost 15 bases, and 22 bases lay in between. CDR3 length equals 15 residues. The CDR3 loop is CASSSGGTPLGHLHF. The CDR3 DNA sequence: TGTGCCAGCAGCTCAGGCGGGACTCCCCTCGGGCACCTCCACTTT.

V gene TRBV27 combines with J gene TRBJ2-7; D is uncertain. V was pared by 8 bases and J by 4 bases, with 12 bases between. The CDR3 extends over 12 amino acids. CDR1 is MNHEY and CDR2 is SMNVEV in the germline V gene (reference sequence). Here the CDR3 reads CASAERWYEQYF. The CDR3 DNA reads as TGTGCCAGCGCGGAGCGATGGTACGAGCAGTACTTC.

The chain couples TRBV30 to TRBJ1-2; D uncertain. Germline lookup yields CDR1 GTSNPN and CDR2 SVGIG (reference sequence). This CDR3 has 12 amino acids. Trimming took off 3 bases at V and 5 bases at J, with 10 bases between the two ends. The CDR3 here is CAWRGREYGYTF. CDR3 nucleotides: TGTGCCTGGAGGGGTCGGGAGTATGGCTACACCTTC. Together with reference TRBV30 and TRBJ1-2, the CDR3 gives the full variable domain: SQTIHQWPATLVQPVGSPLSLECTVEGTSNPNLYWYRQAAGRGLQLLFYSVGIGQISSEVPQNLSASRPQDRQFILSSKKLLLSDSGFYLCAWRGREYGYTFGSGTRLTVV.

In its sample, this clone was seen a few times. The V call is TRBV7-2, the J call TRBJ2-3; 9 bases map to TRBD1. V dropped 5 bases and J dropped 3; count of bases not matched to a gene: 3. CDR1 and CDR2 from the germline V gene are SGHTA and FQGNSA. The CDR3 runs 14 residues. CDR3 bases: TGTGCCAGCAGCACAGGACAGGGGACAGATACGCAGTATTTT. This codes for CASSTGQGTDTQYF. The full variable domain, its missing parts supplied by reference TRBV7-2 and TRBJ2-3, is GAGVSQSPSNKVTEKGKDVELRCDPISGHTALYWYRQSLGQGLEFLIYFQGNSAPDKSGLPSDRFSAERTGGSVSTLTIQRTQQEDSAVYLCASSTGQGTDTQYFGPGTRLTVL.

The chain links TRBV28 to TRBJ1-2; tentative D call: TRBD1 (5 bases). Looked up from germline, CDR1 is MDHEN and CDR2 is SYDVKM. The CDR3 spans 15 residues. Trimming removed 2 bases at V and 2 bases at J, with 12 bases between. For the CDR3, the DNA is TGTGCCAGCAGTTTAAGGATCAGGGTCAACTATGGCTACACCTTC. Amino acid sequence: CASSLRIRVNYGYTF.

The gene calls are TRBV11-3 and TRBJ2-7, with TRBD1 matching over 7 bases. V was clipped by 3 bases and J by 3 bases; unmatched bases: 5. CDR3 length: 14 amino acids. Per the germline V gene, CDR1 is SGHNT and CDR2 is YENEEA. CDR3: CASSLAGTDYEQYF. Written as DNA, the CDR3 is TGTGCCAGCAGCTTGGCCGGGACAGACTACGAGCAGTACTTC.

The chain couples TRBV9 to TRBJ2-7; 11 bases are shared with TRBD1. Losses at the gene ends were 4 bases for V and 7 bases for J; bases not matched to a gene: 7. The CDR3 has 14 amino acids. CDR1 is SGDLS, CDR2 YYNGEE, per germline. The CDR3, as DNA: TGTGCCAGCAGCCGAGGACAGGGGGCTGGGGAGCAGTACTTC. It codes for CASSRGQGAGEQYF.

The rearrangement joins TRBV29-1 to TRBJ2-7; the match to TRBD1 covers 9 bases. This CDR3 contains 12 residues. Looked up from germline, CDR1 is SQVTM and CDR2 is ANQGSEA. V was pared by 7 bases and J by 5 bases, with 6 bases of the junction left unmatched. The chain's CDR3 is CSGRGQGHEQYF. DNA for the CDR3: TGCAGCGGCCGGGGACAGGGACACGAGCAGTACTTC.

The gene calls are TRBV15 and TRBJ2-7; TRBD1 might be the D (6 bases). This CDR3 has 15 residues. Trimming cost V 4 bases and J 0 bases, with 13 bases left between them. From germline, CDR1 is LNHNV and CDR2 YYDKDF (reference sequence). CDR3 loop: CATSKRQEPSYEQYF. In DNA, the CDR3 is TGTGCCACCAGCAAAAGACAGGAACCCTCCTACGAGCAGTACTTC.

CDR3: CASSQELAGGHEQFF. The CDR3 DNA follows: TGCGCCAGCAGCCAAGAGCTAGCGGGGGGCCATGAGCAGTTCTTC. The chain is built from TRBV4-1 and TRBJ2-1; 11 bases fit TRBD2. V lost 0 bases to trimming and J lost 8 bases; unmatched junction nucleotides: 3. The CDR3 runs 15 residues. Germline loops: CDR1 MGHRA, CDR2 YSYEKL.

This clone turned up a few times. J is TRBJ2-1 and V is TRBV28; D possibly corresponds to TRBD2 (5 bases). Trimming cost V 4 bases and J 1 base, with 11 bases left between them. Germline-derived CDR1 and CDR2 are MDHEN and SYDVKM. This CDR3 is 15 amino acids long. In DNA form, the CDR3 reads TGTGCCAGCAGTTCGTCCACGGGGTCCTACAATGAGCAGTTCTTC. Translating gives CASSSSTGSYNEQFF.

V is TRBV15 and J is TRBJ1-1, with D tentatively TRBD1 (5 bases). The CDR3 consists of 17 residues. Germline loops: CDR1 LNHNV, CDR2 YYDKDF (reference sequence). V was trimmed by 1 base and J by 4 bases, leaving 19 bases between them. The CDR3 DNA reads TGTGCCACCAGCAGAGTCGGGCGGGGACGTCGGGGCACTGAAGCTTTCTTT. Its translation: CATSRVGRGRRGTEAFF. Using reference TRBV15 and TRBJ1-1 for the parts outside the CDR3, the full variable domain is DAMVIQNPRYQVTQFGKPVTLSCSQTLNHNVMYWYQQKSSQAPKLLFHYYDKDFNNEADTPDNFQSRRPNTSFCFLDIRSPGLGDTAMYLCATSRVGRGRRGTEAFFGQGTRLTVV.

This chain uses TRBV7-9 with TRBJ2-5; TRBD2 might be the D (6 bases). Germline V gene data show CDR1 as SEHNR and CDR2 as FQNEAQ (reference sequence). The CDR3 runs to 12 residues. V lost 7 bases and J lost 7, with 13 bases in between. CDR3 nucleotide sequence: TGTGCCAGCACGAACGGGGGAGGGACCCAGTACTTC. Its protein is CASTNGGGTQYF.

The chain links TRBV5-1 to TRBJ2-7, with TRBD2 identical over 7 bases. This CDR3 is 15 amino acids long. V shed 4 bases, J shed 4 bases, and the junction held 11 bases outside the gene matches. The germline V gene has CDR1 SGHRS and CDR2 YFSETQ. CDR3 DNA: TGCGCCAGCAGCCTTGGCGGGGGAGGGAGGTACGAGCAGTACTTC. It is translated as CASSLGGGGRYEQYF.

The chain links TRBV2 to TRBJ1-2; the match to TRBD1 covers 9 bases. With 6 bases clipped from V and 7 bases from J, the junction kept 6 bases outside the gene matches. The CDR3 consists of 13 residues. Germline V lookup: CDR1 SNHLY, CDR2 FYNNEI. CDR3 residues: CASSPTGGGGYTF. For the CDR3, the DNA is TGTGCCAGCAGCCCTACAGGGGGCGGTGGCTACACCTTC.

Remarks on this clone: The sample has other DNA sequences that encode this CDR3 too. The gene calls are TRBV5-4 and TRBJ2-5; D call uncertain. CDR3 size: 13 residues. From germline, CDR1 is SGHNT and CDR2 YYREEE (reference sequence). V dropped 0 bases and J dropped 5 bases, with 8 bases sitting between them. The CDR3 coding sequence is TGTGCCAGCAGCTTGGCCCCACGGGAGACCCAGTACTTC. It is translated as CASSLAPRETQYF.

The rearrangement joins TRBV30 to TRBJ1-6, with 7 bases that match TRBD1. CDR3 length: 12 residues. CDR1 and CDR2 from the germline V gene are GTSNPN and SVGIG (reference sequence). The CDR3 DNA is TGTGCGGGTACAGGGGAGAGTTCACCCCTCCACTTT. It translates to CAGTGESSPLHF.